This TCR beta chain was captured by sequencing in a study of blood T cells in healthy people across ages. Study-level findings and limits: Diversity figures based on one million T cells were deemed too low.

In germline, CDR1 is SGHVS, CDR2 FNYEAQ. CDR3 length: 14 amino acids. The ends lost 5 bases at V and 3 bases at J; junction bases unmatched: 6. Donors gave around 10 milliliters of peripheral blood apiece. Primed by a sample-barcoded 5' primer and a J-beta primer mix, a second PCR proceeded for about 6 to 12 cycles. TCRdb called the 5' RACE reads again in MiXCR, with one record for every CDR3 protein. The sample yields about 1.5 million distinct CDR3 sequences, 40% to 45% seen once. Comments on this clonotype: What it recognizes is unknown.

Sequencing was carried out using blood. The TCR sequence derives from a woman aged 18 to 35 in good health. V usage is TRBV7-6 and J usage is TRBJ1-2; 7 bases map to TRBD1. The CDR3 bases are TGTGCCAGCAGCGAAGACAGGGCCTACTATGGCTACACCTTC. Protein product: CASSEDRAYYGYTF.